These 3 T cell receptor beta chains originate from one sample sequenced in a study of CXCR3-negative and CXCR3-positive naive CD8 T cells. All TRB cDNA libraries came from 5' RACE performed with UMI labels. Reanalyzing the 5' RACE reads, TCRdb keeps one entry per CDR3 protein, without DNA. This table lists over 45,000 distinct CDR3 sequences. The sample was memory CD8+ T cells from blood. The receptor set was obtained from a human donor in good health. Some clones in this sample may be carry-over from other donors' samples.

The chain carries TRBV10-3 and TRBJ1-5; TCRdb designates TRBD1, a call that cannot be tested without DNA. The germline gives CDR1 ENHRY, CDR2 SYGVKD. This CDR3 is built from 15 residues. The CDR3 region is CAISETGDSNQPQHF.

This chain joins TRBV14 and TRBJ2-7; TCRdb's D call of TRBD2 is untestable without DNA. The CDR3 spans 15 residues. Looked up from germline, CDR1 is SGHDN and CDR2 is FVKESK. The CDR3 loop is CASSQFQGGPYEQYF.

The gene calls are TRBV28 and TRBJ1-2. Germline V gives CDR1 MDHEN, CDR2 SYDVKM. CDR3 size: 15 residues. The CDR3: CASSPTVGDGYGYTF.